This T cell receptor (beta chain) came from a study of shared clonotypes between healthy human individuals. Study-wide points: Depth of sequencing was expected to influence donor clonotype sharing. Several donors held 5% to 5.5% of naive CD4 clonotypes in common.

The CDR3 spans 14 residues. J was trimmed by 2 bases and V by 3 bases; bases with no gene match: 4. The germline V gene encodes CDR1 KGHSH and CDR2 LQKENI. As concerns this clone: The antigen is unknown.

TCRdb keeps only in-frame clones here, not all; method: immunoSEQ multiplex PCR. Of about 1.5 million clones detected, roughly 95% appear once; the ten largest clones hold roughly 1.2%. The sequence was obtained from a man aged 30-40 years in good health. This chain uses TRBV18 with TRBJ2-7; 7 bases align to TRBD1. The sequenced material came from naive CD4+ T cells sorted from blood. Subset in this sample: CD45RA+ positively selected. The CDR3 DNA reads TGTGCCAGCTCACCGGGACAGTTTACCTACGAGCAGTACTTC. It encodes CASSPGQFTYEQYF.